This T cell receptor beta chain was sequenced in a study of shared clonotypes between healthy human individuals. Overall study: CD4 naive cells filled three plates per donor, CD4 memory three, CD8 naive two and CD8 memory one. Overall study results and limits: Some clonotypes were shared by all four sorted-subset donors, while others were not shared. The non-shared ones had lower generation probabilities than the shared ones.

The material for each subset, its genomic DNA, was split evenly across several immunoSEQ plates. Using immunoSEQ multiplex PCR, the repertoire was profiled, and TCRdb retains in-frame clones only, with some absent. The sample includes some 630,000 clones, around 72% of them seen just once. This clone was seen many times. Antigen unknown. Other nucleotide sequences from this sample produce the same CDR3. The sequence derives from a woman aged 25 to 39 in good health. The material sequenced was memory CD4+ T cells sorted from blood. Subset in this sample: CD45RA-negative fraction.

The CDR3 DNA reads TGTGCCAGTAGCGGACAGGGCGATCAGCCCCAGCATTTT. Residues: CASSGQGDQPQHF. The genes are TRBV19 and TRBJ1-5; 8 positions match TRBD1. V shed 6 bases, J shed 5 bases, and the junction held 3 bases outside the gene matches. Germline loops: CDR1 LNHDA, CDR2 SQIVND (reference sequence). The CDR3 runs 13 residues. Looking up the rest from reference TRBV19 and TRBJ1-5 gives the full variable domain: DGGITQSPKYLFRKEGQNVTLSCEQNLNHDAMYWYRQDPGQGLRLIYYSQIVNDFQKGDIAEGYSVSREKKESFPLTVTSAQKNPTAFYLCASSGQGDQPQHFGDGTRLSIL.